These 10 T cell receptor beta chains were all obtained from the same sample, sequenced in a study of OX40 agonist ivuxolimab in advanced cancers. The library was made by the immunoSEQ multiplex PCR assay. TCRdb re-hosts the immuneACCESS table, in-frame sequences only. Its copies lack some clones; in the studies checked, an unresolved V gene accounts for under half of them, and the cause for the rest is not known. Counted in this sample were approximately 80,000 clones; more than 90% of them appeared once. Around 6.9% of the sample lies in the top ten. The material sequenced was CD4+ or CD8+ T cells sorted from blood, taken in a trial of the OX40 agonist ivuxolimab. The origin of the receptors is an adult with an advanced solid tumor such as melanoma, head and neck, liver or kidney cancer.

This clone has just one count. V is TRBV14 and J is TRBJ2-5, with TRBD1 matching 8 bases. The CDR3 covers 14 residues. Germline lookup yields CDR1 SGHDN and CDR2 FVKESK. Trimming at V came to 4 bases and at J to 3 bases, leaving 4 bases not matched to a gene. The CDR3 DNA follows: TGTGCCAGCAGCCCCAGACAGGGGAAAGAGACCCAGTACTTC. It is translated as CASSPRQGKETQYF.

The chain couples TRBV5-1 to TRBJ2-1; 9 bases line up with TRBD1. Germline V gives CDR1 SGHRS, CDR2 YFSETQ. Losses at the gene ends were 6 bases for V and 8 bases for J; bases not matched to a gene: 9. CDR3 length: 14 residues. The CDR3 DNA is TGCGCCAGCACACAGGGGGCCTTAAGCCATGAGCAGTTCTTC. Translating it yields CASTQGALSHEQFF.

V gene TRBV18 combines with J gene TRBJ1-3, with D uncertain. Between the trimmed V and J ends, which lost 6 bases and 3 bases, there was a span of 12 bases. CDR1 and CDR2 (germline): KGHSH, LQKENI. The CDR3 is 14 residues long. The CDR3: CASSPAVDGNTIYF. The CDR3, as DNA: TGTGCCAGCTCCCCGGCGGTGGATGGAAACACCATATATTTT.

V gene TRBV6-5 combines with J gene TRBJ2-3; 7 bases fit TRBD2. With V trimmed by 1 base and J by 2 bases, 3 bases remained unmatched. Germline-derived CDR1 and CDR2 are MNHEY and SVGAGI. This CDR3 is 15 amino acids long. CDR3 amino acids: CASSYYAGATDTQYF. The CDR3, as DNA: TGTGCCAGCAGTTACTATGCGGGAGCCACAGATACGCAGTATTTT.

The V gene is TRBV18, the J gene TRBJ2-2, with 7 bases matching TRBD2. Unmatched junction bases numbered 3, after V lost 2 bases and J lost 3 bases. The CDR3 consists of 15 residues. Germline V lookup: CDR1 KGHSH, CDR2 LQKENI. The chain's CDR3 is CASSPSSGYTGELFF. For the CDR3, the DNA is TGTGCCAGCTCACCATCTAGCGGATACACCGGGGAGCTGTTTTTT. Together with reference TRBV18 and TRBJ2-2, the CDR3 gives the full variable domain: NAGVMQNPRHLVRRRGQEARLRCSPMKGHSHVYWYRQLPEEGLKFMVYLQKENIIDESGMPKERFSAEFPKEGPSILRIQQVVRGDSAAYFCASSPSSGYTGELFFGEGSRLTVL.

In DNA form, the CDR3 reads TGTGCCAGCAGTCGTGCAGGGCTCTCTGGAAACACCATATATTTT. It yields the protein CASSRAGLSGNTIYF. V usage is TRBV27 and J usage is TRBJ1-3, with D tentatively TRBD1 (5 bases). The germline gives CDR1 MNHEY, CDR2 SMNVEV (reference sequence). This CDR3 contains 15 residues. Trimming left V 5 bases short and J 0 bases short, with 11 bases between.

The chain has TRBV6-5 and TRBJ1-1; D is unclear. Between the trimmed V and J ends, which lost 3 bases and 6 bases, there was a span of 17 bases. Per germline, CDR1 MNHEY and CDR2 SVGAGI. This CDR3 is 15 amino acids long. The CDR3 sequence is CASSYRPHQVAEAFF. As DNA, the CDR3 is TGTGCCAGCAGTTATCGGCCCCACCAAGTCGCTGAAGCTTTCTTT.

Only one count was recorded for this clone. CDR3 bases: TGTGCCAGTTCCGGCTTTTCCGGCAATGAGCAGTTCTTC. Translated: CASSGFSGNEQFF. The chain uses TRBV6-1 and TRBJ2-1; D gene uncertain. V lost 9 bases to trimming and J lost 6 bases, with 15 bases between them. Germline assignment: CDR1 MNHNS and CDR2 SASEGT. The CDR3 is 13 amino acids.

This chain connects TRBV15 to TRBJ2-2; D is unclear. Germline values: CDR1 LNHNV, CDR2 YYDKDF (reference sequence). V lost 6 bases and J 7 bases, leaving 12 bases between the germline ends. CDR3 length: 13 residues. In DNA, the CDR3 is TGTGCCACCAGGGTAGGAGCGCTCGGGGAGCTGTTTTTT. As protein: CATRVGALGELFF.

The chain is built from TRBV5-1 and TRBJ2-1; TRBD2 agrees at 7 bases. Per the germline V gene, CDR1 is SGHRS and CDR2 is YFSETQ. The CDR3 extends over 14 amino acids. V shed 0 bases and J 9 bases; nucleotides not matched to a gene: 6. Here the CDR3 DNA reads TGCGCCAGCAGCTTGGGGGACTATGATACTGAGCAGTTCTTC. Translation gives CASSLGDYDTEQFF.